The clone carrying this T cell receptor (beta chain) was recorded only once. The antigen is unknown. The data were obtained in a study of vaccination effects on CD4 cells after COVID-19. V shed 4 bases and J shed 2 bases, with 14 bases lying between them. CDR1 and CDR2 from the germline V gene are SGHRS and YFSETQ. The CDR3 is 15 residues long. Assay used: immunoSEQ multiplex PCR; TCRdb lists only in-frame clones, some missing. Among roughly 73,000 clones listed, 73% were seen once. With the ViraFEST assay, the study expanded antigen-specific CD4+ T cells using viral peptide pools, then sequenced them. Following culture for around 10 days, CD4+ T cells were isolated. The infection with SARS-CoV-2 (confirmed by PCR) occurred in this person between March and December 2020. Wells of around 2 million PBMC each were grown with 10 IU/ml IL-2 and roughly 9.9 ug/ml peptides. A peptide pool from HIV-1 Nef constituted the negative control culture.

Sequenced material: CD4+ T cells from PBMCs cultured with HIV peptides, taken before COVID-19 vaccination. Subset reported: HIV-1 Nef peptide pool negative control/reference culture. This chain joins TRBV5-1 and TRBJ2-3, with TRBD2 as a possible D gene (6 bases). The sequence came from a human donor who had a prior SARS-CoV-2 infection. CDR3 loop: CASSMGLTDTDTQYF. In DNA form, the CDR3 reads TGCGCCAGCAGCATGGGACTTACTGACACAGATACGCAGTATTTT.